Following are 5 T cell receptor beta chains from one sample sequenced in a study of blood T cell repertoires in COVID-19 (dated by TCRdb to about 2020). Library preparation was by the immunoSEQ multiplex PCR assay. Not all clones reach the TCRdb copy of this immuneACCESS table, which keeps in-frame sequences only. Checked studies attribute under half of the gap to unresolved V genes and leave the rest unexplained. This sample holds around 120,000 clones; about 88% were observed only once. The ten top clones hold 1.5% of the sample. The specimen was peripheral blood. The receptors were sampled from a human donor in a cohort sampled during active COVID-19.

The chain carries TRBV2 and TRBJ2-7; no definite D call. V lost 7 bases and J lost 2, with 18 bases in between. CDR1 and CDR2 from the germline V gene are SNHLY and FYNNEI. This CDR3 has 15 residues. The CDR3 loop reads CASIRKRGTAYEQYF. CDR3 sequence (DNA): TGTGCCAGCATTCGAAAGAGAGGTACCGCCTACGAGCAGTACTTC.

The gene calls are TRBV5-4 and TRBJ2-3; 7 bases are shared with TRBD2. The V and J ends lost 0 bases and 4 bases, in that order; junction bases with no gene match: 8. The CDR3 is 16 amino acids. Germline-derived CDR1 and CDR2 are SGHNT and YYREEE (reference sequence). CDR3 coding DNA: TGTGCCAGCAGCTTGGGGGCTAGGGAGGGAGCAGATACGCAGTATTTT. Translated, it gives CASSLGAREGADTQYF.

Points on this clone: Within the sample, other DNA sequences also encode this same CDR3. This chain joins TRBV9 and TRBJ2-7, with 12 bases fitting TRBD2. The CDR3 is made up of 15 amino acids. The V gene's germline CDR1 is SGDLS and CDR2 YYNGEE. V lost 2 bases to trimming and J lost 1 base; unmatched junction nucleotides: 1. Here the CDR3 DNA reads TGTGCCAGCAGCGTTGGGACTAGCGGGTCCTACGAGCAGTACTTC. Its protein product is CASSVGTSGSYEQYF.

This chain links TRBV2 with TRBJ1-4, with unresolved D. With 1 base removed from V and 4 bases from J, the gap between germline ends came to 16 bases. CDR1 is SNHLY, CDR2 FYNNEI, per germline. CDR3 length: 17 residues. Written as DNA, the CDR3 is TGTGCCAGCAGTGAAGGGAAGAGTGTCGGGGTTAATGAAAAACTGTTTTTT. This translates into CASSEGKSVGVNEKLFF.

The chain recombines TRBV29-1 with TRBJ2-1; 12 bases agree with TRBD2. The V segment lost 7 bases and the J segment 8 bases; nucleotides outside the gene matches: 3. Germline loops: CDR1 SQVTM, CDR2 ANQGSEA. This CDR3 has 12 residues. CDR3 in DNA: TGCAGCGGGACTAGCGGGACCCATGAGCAGTTCTTC. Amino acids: CSGTSGTHEQFF.